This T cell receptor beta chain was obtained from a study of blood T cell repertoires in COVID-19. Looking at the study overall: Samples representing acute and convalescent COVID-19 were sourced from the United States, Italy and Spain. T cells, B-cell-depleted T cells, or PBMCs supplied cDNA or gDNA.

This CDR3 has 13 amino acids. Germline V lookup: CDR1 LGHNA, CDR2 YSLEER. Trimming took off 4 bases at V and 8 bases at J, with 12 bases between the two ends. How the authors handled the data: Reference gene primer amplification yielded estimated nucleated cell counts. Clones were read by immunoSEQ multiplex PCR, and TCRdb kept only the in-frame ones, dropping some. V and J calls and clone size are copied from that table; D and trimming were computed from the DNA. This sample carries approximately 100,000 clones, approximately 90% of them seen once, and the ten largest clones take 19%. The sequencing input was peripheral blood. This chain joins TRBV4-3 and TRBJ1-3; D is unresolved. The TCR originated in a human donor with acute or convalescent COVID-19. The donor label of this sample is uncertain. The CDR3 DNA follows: TGCGCCAGCAGCCCGAGTATGGGAGACACCATATATTTT. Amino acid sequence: CASSPSMGDTIYF.